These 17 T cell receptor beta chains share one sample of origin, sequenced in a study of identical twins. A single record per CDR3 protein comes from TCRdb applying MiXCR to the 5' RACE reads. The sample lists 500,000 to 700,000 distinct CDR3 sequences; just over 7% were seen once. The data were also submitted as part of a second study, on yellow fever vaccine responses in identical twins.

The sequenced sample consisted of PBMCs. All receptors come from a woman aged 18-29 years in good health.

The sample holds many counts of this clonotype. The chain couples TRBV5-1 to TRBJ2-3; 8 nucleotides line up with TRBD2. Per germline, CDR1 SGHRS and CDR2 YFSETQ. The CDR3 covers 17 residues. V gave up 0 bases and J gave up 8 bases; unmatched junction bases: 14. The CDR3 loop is CASSLGHGLLGGGTQYF. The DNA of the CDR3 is TGCGCCAGCAGCTTGGGCCACGGGCTACTCGGGGGGGGTACGCAGTATTTT.

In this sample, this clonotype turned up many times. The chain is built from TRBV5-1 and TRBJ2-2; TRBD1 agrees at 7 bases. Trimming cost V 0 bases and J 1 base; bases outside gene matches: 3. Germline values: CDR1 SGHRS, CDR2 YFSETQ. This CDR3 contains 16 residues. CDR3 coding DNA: TGCGCCAGCAGCTTGGCCGGGACAGTGAACACCGGGGAGCTGTTTTTT. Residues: CASSLAGTVNTGELFF. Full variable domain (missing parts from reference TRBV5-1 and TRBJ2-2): KAGVTQTPRYLIKTRGQQVTLSCSPISGHRSVSWYQQTPGQGLQFLFEYFSETQRNKGNFPGRFSGRQFSNSRSEMNVSTLELGDSALYLCASSLAGTVNTGELFFGEGSRLTVL.

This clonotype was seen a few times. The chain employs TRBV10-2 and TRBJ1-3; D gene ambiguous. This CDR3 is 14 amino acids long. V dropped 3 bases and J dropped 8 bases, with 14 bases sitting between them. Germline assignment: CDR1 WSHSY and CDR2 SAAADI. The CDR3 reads CASSDGILGDTIYF. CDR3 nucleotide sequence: TGCGCCAGCAGTGATGGGATTTTGGGAGACACCATATATTTT.

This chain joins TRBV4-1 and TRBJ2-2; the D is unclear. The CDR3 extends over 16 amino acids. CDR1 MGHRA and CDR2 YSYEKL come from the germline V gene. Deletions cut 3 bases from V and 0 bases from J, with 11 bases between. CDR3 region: CASSHFAIPNTGELFF. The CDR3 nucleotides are TGCGCCAGCAGCCATTTTGCGATCCCGAACACCGGGGAGCTGTTTTTT.

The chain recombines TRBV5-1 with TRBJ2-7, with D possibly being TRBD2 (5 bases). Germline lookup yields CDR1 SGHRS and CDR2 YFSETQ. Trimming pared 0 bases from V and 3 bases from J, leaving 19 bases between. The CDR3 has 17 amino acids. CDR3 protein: CASSLDRGRAEYYEQYF. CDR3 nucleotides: TGCGCCAGCAGCTTGGACCGGGGTCGAGCCGAGTACTACGAGCAGTACTTC. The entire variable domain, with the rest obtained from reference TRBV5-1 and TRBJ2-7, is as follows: KAGVTQTPRYLIKTRGQQVTLSCSPISGHRSVSWYQQTPGQGLQFLFEYFSETQRNKGNFPGRFSGRQFSNSRSEMNVSTLELGDSALYLCASSLDRGRAEYYEQYFGPGTRLTVT.

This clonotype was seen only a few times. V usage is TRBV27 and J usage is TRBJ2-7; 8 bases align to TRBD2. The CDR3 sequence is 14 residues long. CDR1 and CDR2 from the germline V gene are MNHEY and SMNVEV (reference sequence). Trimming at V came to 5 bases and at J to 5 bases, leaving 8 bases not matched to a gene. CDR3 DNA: TGTGCCAGCAGTCCAAAGCGGGAGCAGAACGAGCAGTACTTC. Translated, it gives CASSPKREQNEQYF.

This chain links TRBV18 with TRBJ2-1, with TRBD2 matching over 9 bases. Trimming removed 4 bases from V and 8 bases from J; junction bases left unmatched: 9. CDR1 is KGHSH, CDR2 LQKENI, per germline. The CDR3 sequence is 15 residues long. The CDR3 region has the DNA TGTGCCAGCTCACGGAAGCGGGGGGACCGGGATGAGCAGTTCTTC. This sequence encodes CASSRKRGDRDEQFF.

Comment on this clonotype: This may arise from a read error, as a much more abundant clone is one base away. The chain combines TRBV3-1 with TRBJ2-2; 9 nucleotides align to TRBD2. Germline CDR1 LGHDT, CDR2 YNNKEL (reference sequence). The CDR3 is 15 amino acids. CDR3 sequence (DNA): TGTGCCACCAGCTCGGGACTAGCCCAACCCGGGGAGCTGTTTTTT. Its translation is CATSSGLAQPGELFF.

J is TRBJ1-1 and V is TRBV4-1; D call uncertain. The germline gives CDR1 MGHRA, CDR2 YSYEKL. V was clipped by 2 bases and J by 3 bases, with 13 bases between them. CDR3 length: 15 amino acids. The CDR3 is CASSQPTTGDTEAFF. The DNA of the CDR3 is TGCGCCAGCAGCCAACCAACAACCGGGGACACTGAAGCTTTCTTT.

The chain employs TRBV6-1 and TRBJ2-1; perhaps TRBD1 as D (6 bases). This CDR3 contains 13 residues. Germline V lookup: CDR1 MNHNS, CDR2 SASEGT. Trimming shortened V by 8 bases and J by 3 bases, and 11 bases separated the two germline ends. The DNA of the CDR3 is TGTGCCAGCGCGGACAGATTCTACAATGAGCAGTTCTTC. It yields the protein CASADRFYNEQFF.

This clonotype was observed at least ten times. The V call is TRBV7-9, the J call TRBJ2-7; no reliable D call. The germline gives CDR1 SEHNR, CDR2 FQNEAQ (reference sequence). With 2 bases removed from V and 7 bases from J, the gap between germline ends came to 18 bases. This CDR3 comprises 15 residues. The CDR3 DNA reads TGTGCCAGCAGCTTAACCCAGTCGCCCCCGTGGGAGCAGTACTTC. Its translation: CASSLTQSPPWEQYF.

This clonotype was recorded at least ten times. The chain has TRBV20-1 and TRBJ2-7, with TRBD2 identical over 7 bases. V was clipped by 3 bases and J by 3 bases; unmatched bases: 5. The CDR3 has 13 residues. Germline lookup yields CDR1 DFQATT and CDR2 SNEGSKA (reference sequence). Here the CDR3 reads CSARSREGYEQYV. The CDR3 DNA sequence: TGCAGTGCTAGGAGCAGGGAGGGCTACGAGCAGTACGTC.

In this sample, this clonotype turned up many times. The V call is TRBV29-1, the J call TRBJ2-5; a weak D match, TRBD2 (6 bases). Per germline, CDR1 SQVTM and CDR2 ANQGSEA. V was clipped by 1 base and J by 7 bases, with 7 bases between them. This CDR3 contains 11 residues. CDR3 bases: TGCAGCGTTGAAGCCGGGGGGACCCAGTACTTC. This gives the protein CSVEAGGTQYF.

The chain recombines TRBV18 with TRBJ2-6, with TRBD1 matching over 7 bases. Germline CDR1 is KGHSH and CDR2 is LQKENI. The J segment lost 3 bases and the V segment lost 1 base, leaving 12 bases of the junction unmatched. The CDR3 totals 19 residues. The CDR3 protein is CASSPRPPGQRYGANVLTF. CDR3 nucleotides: TGTGCCAGCTCACCACGCCCACCGGGACAGAGGTATGGGGCCAACGTCCTGACTTTC.

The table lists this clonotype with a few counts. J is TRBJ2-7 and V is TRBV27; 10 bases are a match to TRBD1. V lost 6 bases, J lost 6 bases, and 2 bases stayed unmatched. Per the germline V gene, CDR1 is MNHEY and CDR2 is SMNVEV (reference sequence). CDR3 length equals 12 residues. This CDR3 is CASRDRGFEQYF. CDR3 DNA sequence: TGTGCCAGCAGGGACAGGGGGTTCGAGCAGTACTTC.

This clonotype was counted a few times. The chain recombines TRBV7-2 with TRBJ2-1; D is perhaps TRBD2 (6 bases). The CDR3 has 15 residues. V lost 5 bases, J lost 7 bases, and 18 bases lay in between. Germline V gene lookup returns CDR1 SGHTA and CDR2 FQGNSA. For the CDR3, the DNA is TGTGCCAGCAGCCTGACTAGGACGGGTCAAAATGAGCAGTTCTTC. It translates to CASSLTRTGQNEQFF. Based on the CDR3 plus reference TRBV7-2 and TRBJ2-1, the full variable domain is GAGVSQSPSNKVTEKGKDVELRCDPISGHTALYWYRQSLGQGLEFLIYFQGNSAPDKSGLPSDRFSAERTGGSVSTLTIQRTQQEDSAVYLCASSLTRTGQNEQFFGPGTRLTVL.

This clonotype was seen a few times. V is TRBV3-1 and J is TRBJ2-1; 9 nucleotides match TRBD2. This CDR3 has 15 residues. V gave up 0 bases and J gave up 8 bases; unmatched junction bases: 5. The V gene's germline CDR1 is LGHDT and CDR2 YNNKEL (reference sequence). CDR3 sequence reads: CASSQDKLAGYEQFF. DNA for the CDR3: TGTGCCAGCAGCCAAGATAAGCTAGCGGGATATGAGCAGTTCTTC.